The rows below give T cell receptor beta chains drawn from one sample of a study of cytomegalovirus exposure and HLA in healthy donors. Using immunoSEQ multiplex PCR, the repertoire was profiled, and TCRdb retains in-frame clones only, with some absent. Found here are a few hundred thousand clones, 70% to 90% of them singletons; the top ten hold around 0.8%. Sequenced: PBMCs. The origin of the receptors is a woman aged 18-35 years in good health and CMV-seronegative. Both conserved end residues are part of each CDR3. Fields, in order: J gene, D gene, V gene, clone size, CDR3 DNA, CDR3 protein. A D gene is named only where the DNA matches it firmly. Rows may omit the clone size; those that give it use once, few, many or a size class.

>TRBJ2-7|-|TRBV5-6|-
TGTGCCAGCAGCCCAGGGGTGGGAGAGCAGTACTTC
CASSPGVGEQYF
>TRBJ2-2|TRBD2|TRBV9|-
TGTGCCAGCAGCGTTGACCTAGCGGGCAACACCGGGGAGCTGTTTTTT
CASSVDLAGNTGELFF
>TRBJ1-2|TRBD1|TRBV6-1|-
TGTGCCAGCAGTGAACTACCGGCAGGGGGGTATGGCTACACCTTC
CASSELPAGGYGYTF
>TRBJ2-3|-|TRBV11-2|-
TGTGCCAGCAGCTTAGGACCTAGCGACACAGATACGCAGTATTTT
CASSLGPSDTDTQYF
>TRBJ1-4|-|TRBV6-9|-
TGTGCCAGGGGGGAACGGGGGAGGGAGAGTGATGAAAAACTGTTTTTT
CARGERGRESDEKLFF
>TRBJ2-7|TRBD1|TRBV18|-
TGTGCCAGCTCACGCGGACAGGGGGCCAACGAGCAGTACTTC
CASSRGQGANEQYF
>TRBJ2-2|TRBD2|TRBV27|-
TGTGCCAGCACCACCCTAGCGGGAGAAGCCGGGGAGCTGTTTTTT
CASTTLAGEAGELFF
>TRBJ2-5|TRBD2|TRBV5-4|-
TGTGCCAGCAGCTCCGTAGCGGGACAATACCAAGAGACCCAGTACTTC
CASSSVAGQYQETQYF
>TRBJ2-7|TRBD1|TRBV5-1|few
TGCGCCAGCAGCGGGACAGGGGACGAGCAGTACTTC
CASSGTGDEQYF
>TRBJ1-4|-|TRBV4-3|-
TGCGCCAGCAGCCCCGGAGTGGGTGAAAAACTGTTTTTT
CASSPGVGEKLFF
>TRBJ1-1|TRBD1|TRBV18|-
TGTGCCAGCTCAGTTGTGGACAGGCTGAACACTGAAGCTTTCTTT
CASSVVDRLNTEAFF
>TRBJ1-4|-|TRBV28|-
TGTGCCAGTTGCCCACAGGCAACTAATGAAAAACTGTTTTTT
CASCPQATNEKLFF
>TRBJ2-7|TRBD1|TRBV5-7|-
TGCGCCAGCAGCGAGACCGGGACAGGGGTTTACGAGCAGTACTTC
CASSETGTGVYEQYF
>TRBJ2-7|-|TRBV25-1|-
TGTGCCAGCAGTGAATCAGGGAGGAGCTCCTACGAGCAGTACTTC
CASSESGRSSYEQYF
>TRBJ1-2|-|TRBV30|-
TGTGCCTGGAGCAGACGGGACACGGGCTACACCTTC
CAWSRRDTGYTF
>TRBJ2-5|-|TRBV15|-
TGTGCCACCAGCAGAGATACAGGCACAGAGACCCAGTACTTC
CATSRDTGTETQYF
>TRBJ2-3|-|TRBV5-1|-
TGCGCCAGCAGCTTGGATTCGGTGACAGATACGCAGTATTTT
CASSLDSVTDTQYF
>TRBJ2-7|-|TRBV27|-
TGTGCCAGCAGCGGGAGCGGTTACGAGCAGTACTTC
CASSGSGYEQYF
>TRBJ2-7|TRBD2|TRBV9|few
TGTGCCAGCAGCGTGTCTAGCGGGAGGTCTGGTGAGCAGTACTTC
CASSVSSGRSGEQYF
>TRBJ2-2|TRBD2|TRBV9|-
TGTGCCAGCAGCGTATCCCTAGCGGGGTGGGGCGGGGAGCTGTTTTTT
CASSVSLAGWGGELFF
>TRBJ2-4|-|TRBV6-6|-
TGTGCCAGCAGGAGGAGTGGGGACAACAAAAACATTCAGTACTTC
CASRRSGDNKNIQYF
>TRBJ2-3|TRBD2|TRBV6-1|-
TGTGCCAGCAGTGAAGCGTTTCCGTTTATTCTAGCGGGAGGGACAGATACGCAGTATTTT
CASSEAFPFILAGGTDTQYF
>TRBJ2-1|TRBD2|TRBV5-6|-
TGTGCCAGCAGCTTGCGGCTAGCGGGAGCCAATGAGCAGTTCTTC
CASSLRLAGANEQFF
>TRBJ2-7|-|TRBV7-3|-
TGTGCCAGCAGCTTCACGGGCGGGTACTCCTACGAGCAGTACTTC
CASSFTGGYSYEQYF
>TRBJ2-2|TRBD2|TRBV28|-
TGTGCCAGCAGTCTACGACGGTGGGCGGGAGAGGCCGGGGAGCTGTTTTTT
CASSLRRWAGEAGELFF
>TRBJ1-1|TRBD1|TRBV5-1|-
TGCGCCAGCAGCTTGGGACAGGGGGTGGCTGACACTGAAGCTTTCTTT
CASSLGQGVADTEAFF
>TRBJ1-1|-|TRBV6-1|-
TGTGCCAGCAGTGGCAACAGCGCGGGGAACACTGAAGCTTTCTTT
CASSGNSAGNTEAFF
>TRBJ2-1|TRBD2|TRBV5-1|-
TGCGCCAGCAGCTTGCTAGCGGGAAGTACTGAGCAGTTCTTC
CASSLLAGSTEQFF
>TRBJ2-1|-|TRBV6-1|-
TGTGCCAGCAGCACACTACGGAATGAGCAGTTCTTC
CASSTLRNEQFF
>TRBJ2-3|TRBD2|TRBV6-5|-
TGTGCCAGCAGTTACTCGCTCTCACTAGCGGGAGCCGCGCAGTATTTT
CASSYSLSLAGAAQYF
>TRBJ2-7|TRBD2|TRBV27|-
TGTGCCAGCAGTTTTAGCGGGACGGACTACGAGCAGTACTTC
CASSFSGTDYEQYF
>TRBJ2-2|-|TRBV4-1|-
TGCGCCAGCAGCCACCCTACTCACTCCGGGGAGCTGTTTTTT
CASSHPTHSGELFF
>TRBJ2-1|TRBD2|TRBV11-3|-
TGTGCCAGCAGCCCCCAAGGCGGGAGAGTAAATGAGCAGTTCTTC
CASSPQGGRVNEQFF
>TRBJ1-1|-|TRBV18|-
TGTGCCAGCTCACCGAACAGAGAGAACACTGAAGCTTTCTTT
CASSPNRENTEAFF
>TRBJ1-1|TRBD1|TRBV6-5|-
TGTGCCAGCACCCCGGACAGGGGAGTGGGGACTGAAGCTTTCTTT
CASTPDRGVGTEAFF
>TRBJ2-1|-|TRBV5-1|-
TGCGCCAGCGGTTTGGGTCGCCGGGGACTCGCGATTGGCGCTGAGCAGTTCTTC
CASGLGRRGLAIGAEQFF
>TRBJ1-1|TRBD1|TRBV5-4|-
TGTGCCAGCAGCTTAGGGGGCCGGCTAAACACTGAAGCTTTCTTT
CASSLGGRLNTEAFF
>TRBJ2-1|-|TRBV6-5|-
TGTGCCAGCAGTTACGCTGACACGTACAATGAGCAGTTCTTC
CASSYADTYNEQFF
>TRBJ1-2|TRBD1|TRBV4-3|-
TGCGCCAGCAGCCAAGAGATGACCGGGACAGGGCGCGATGGCTACACCTTC
CASSQEMTGTGRDGYTF
>TRBJ2-2|-|TRBV5-1|-
TGCGCCAGCAGCTTCTCTAGCGCATCGAACACCGGGGAGCTGTTTTTT
CASSFSSASNTGELFF
>TRBJ1-1|-|TRBV4-1|-
TGCGCCAGCAGCCAAGTAGCAGCGATGAACACTGAAGCTTTCTTT
CASSQVAAMNTEAFF
>TRBJ1-5|TRBD1|TRBV28|-
TGTGCCAGCACTTACACGGGGACAGGGTTGAGTCAGCCCCAGCATTTT
CASTYTGTGLSQPQHF
>TRBJ2-3|TRBD2|TRBV5-1|-
TGCGCCAGCAGCCCGGGACTAGCGGGAGGTCAAGATACGCAGTATTTT
CASSPGLAGGQDTQYF